These 26 T cell receptor beta chains originate from one sample sequenced in a study of T cells in Graves' hyperthyroidism and ophthalmopathy. RNA transcripts gave rise to amplified TCR beta CDR3 regions. The study used the HTBI primer set for a first-round RT-PCR of the TCR CDR3. A single record per CDR3 protein comes from TCRdb applying MiXCR to the multiplex PCR reads. Among roughly 750,000 distinct CDR3 sequences, about 17% were seen once, and the ten largest hold about 8.4%. The sequencing sample was made of blood. These receptor sequences come from a man between 18 and 35 years old with Graves' hyperthyroidism.

This clonotype was counted ten times or more. This chain connects TRBV28 to TRBJ2-5, with D unclear. Trimming removed 3 bases at V and 5 bases at J, with 7 bases between. The CDR3 contains 12 residues. From germline, CDR1 is MDHEN and CDR2 SYDVKM. CDR3 nucleotide sequence: TGTGCCAGCAGTTTCGGTCTGGAGACCCAGTACTTC. Amino acids: CASSFGLETQYF. The full variable domain, rest sourced from reference TRBV28 and TRBJ2-5, is DVKVTQSSRYLVKRTGEKVFLECVQDMDHENMFWYRQDPGLGLRLIYFSYDVKMKEKGDIPEGYSVSREKKERFSLILESASTNQTSMYLCASSFGLETQYFGPGTRLLVL.

This clonotype was seen repeatedly, ten times or more. V usage is TRBV6-9 and J usage is TRBJ2-5; perhaps TRBD1 as D (5 bases). Deletions cut 2 bases from V and 5 bases from J, with 30 bases between. Germline V lookup: CDR1 MNHGY, CDR2 SVAAGI. The CDR3 runs to 20 residues. The CDR3, as DNA: TGTGCCAGCAGTTATGGGGCCCAGGGAAGACGGCCCCACGCGAGGGAGACCCAGTACTTC. Protein product: CASSYGAQGRRPHARETQYF.

The gene calls are TRBV20-1 and TRBJ1-5, with D maybe TRBD1 (5 bases). CDR1 and CDR2 (germline): DFQATT, SNEGSKA (reference sequence). CDR3 length: 14 amino acids. V dropped 6 bases and J dropped 0 bases, with 12 bases sitting between them. The CDR3 coding sequence is TGCAGTGCCAGGGACGGGAATAGCAATCAGCCCCAGCATTTT. Its translation: CSARDGNSNQPQHF.

In this sample, this clonotype turned up many times. CDR3 amino acids: CASSFGQSSYNEQFF. The CDR3 coding sequence is TGTGCCAGCAGCTTCGGACAAAGCTCCTACAATGAGCAGTTCTTC. The rearrangement uses TRBV7-3 and TRBJ2-1, with a possible D match to TRBD1 (5 bases). There are 15 residues in the CDR3. Germline loops: CDR1 SGHTA, CDR2 FQGTGA. V lost 3 bases and J 0 bases, leaving 9 bases between the germline ends.

The chain carries TRBV5-1 and TRBJ2-5; 9 bases agree with TRBD2. CDR3 size: 15 residues. With 4 bases clipped from V and 12 bases from J, the junction kept 16 bases outside the gene matches. Germline-derived CDR1 and CDR2 are SGHRS and YFSETQ. CDR3 loop: CASSRKGASGTTEYF. Here the CDR3 DNA reads TGCGCCAGCAGCCGCAAGGGGGCTAGCGGGACAACGGAGTACTTC.

V usage is TRBV20-1 and J usage is TRBJ2-1; tentatively, D is TRBD2 (6 bases). Germline lookup yields CDR1 DFQATT and CDR2 SNEGSKA (reference sequence). This CDR3 contains 14 residues. V dropped 1 base and J dropped 3 bases, with 10 bases sitting between them. In DNA form, the CDR3 reads TGCAGTGCTAGAGGGCGGGAACTCTACAATGAGCAGTTCTTC. Amino acids: CSARGRELYNEQFF.

This clonotype showed up just once. The chain couples TRBV6-5 to TRBJ1-4, with 8 bases lining up with TRBD1. Trimming took 4 bases from V and 4 from J; bases not matched to a gene: 5. This CDR3 has 15 amino acids. The germline gives CDR1 MNHEY, CDR2 SVGAGI. The CDR3 DNA reads as TGTGCCAGCAGTTTCAGGACAGGGCATAATGAAAAACTGTTTTTT. It encodes CASSFRTGHNEKLFF.

V is TRBV7-8 and J is TRBJ2-1; the match to TRBD2 covers 12 bases. Trimming cost V 8 bases and J 9 bases; bases outside gene matches: 11. This CDR3 has 15 amino acids. In germline, CDR1 is SGHVS, CDR2 FQNEAQ. This chain's CDR3 is CASGSTSGGRGEQFF. DNA for the CDR3: TGTGCCAGCGGATCGACTAGCGGGGGAAGGGGTGAGCAGTTCTTC.

V and J are TRBV29-1 and TRBJ2-2, with 12 bases lining up with TRBD1. The CDR3 loop spans 15 amino acids. The germline gives CDR1 SQVTM, CDR2 ANQGSEA. The V gene end was trimmed by 5 bases and the J gene end by 8 bases; junction bases not matched to a gene: 9. The CDR3 protein is CSVRPGGQGAGELFF. The CDR3 DNA sequence: TGCAGCGTTCGTCCAGGGGGACAGGGGGCTGGGGAGCTGTTTTTT.

Remarks on this clonotype: The junction differs from germline at one of its ends, possibly a read error. The chain has TRBV11-3 and TRBJ2-1, with a tentative D call TRBD1 (6 bases). The germline gives CDR1 SGHNT, CDR2 YENEEA. This CDR3 contains 15 residues. The CDR3 nucleotides read TGTGTCAGCAGCTTACTTCTTGGACAGTACAATGAGCAGTTCTTC. It is translated as CVSSLLLGQYNEQFF.

The rearrangement uses TRBV6-1 and TRBJ2-7; a possible D gene is TRBD2 (5 bases). This CDR3 is built from 12 residues. V gave up 7 bases and J gave up 7 bases, with 14 bases separating them. CDR1 MNHNS and CDR2 SASEGT come from the germline V gene. The CDR3 bases are TGTGCCAGCAAAGGACTTGCTCTGGAGCAGTACTTC. Translated, it gives CASKGLALEQYF.

This clonotype showed up just a few times. The chain has TRBV12-3 or TRBV12-4 and TRBJ1-4; D not certain. V lost 5 bases and J lost 3, with 7 bases in between. The CDR3 loop spans 13 amino acids. The CDR3 bases are TGTGCCAGCAGTCCCGCTTCTAATGAAAAACTGTTTTTT. This codes for CASSPASNEKLFF.

Ten or more counts support this clonotype. The V call is TRBV11-2, the J call TRBJ2-2, with 7 positions matching TRBD2. The CDR3 extends over 15 amino acids. Trimming at V came to 3 bases and at J to 6 bases, leaving 7 bases not matched to a gene. Germline CDR1 and CDR2: SGHAT and FQNNGV. Here the CDR3 reads CASSFDGTTAGELFF. CDR3 DNA sequence: TGTGCCAGCAGCTTCGACGGGACTACCGCCGGGGAGCTGTTTTTT.

This clonotype was recorded at least ten times. V is TRBV28 and J is TRBJ2-2, with D possibly matching TRBD2 (6 bases). The CDR3 spans 18 residues. V gave up 5 bases and J gave up 0 bases, with 19 bases separating them. Per germline, CDR1 MDHEN and CDR2 SYDVKM. The CDR3 spells CASSPQPYRGANTGELFF. The DNA of the CDR3 is TGTGCCAGCAGTCCTCAACCCTACCGCGGGGCGAACACCGGGGAGCTGTTTTTT.

This clonotype occurred a few times. This chain joins TRBV2 and TRBJ1-2; TRBD1 aligns across 8 bases. The CDR3 covers 14 residues. With 1 base clipped from V and 4 bases from J, the junction kept 2 bases outside the gene matches. Germline-derived CDR1 and CDR2 are SNHLY and FYNNEI. CDR3 nucleotide sequence: TGTGCCAGCAGTGAAGTGGACAGGGCCTATGGCTACACCTTC. It yields the protein CASSEVDRAYGYTF.

This clonotype has ten or more counts. The chain couples TRBV4-2 to TRBJ2-2; TRBD1 matches at 10 bases. Germline values: CDR1 LGHNA, CDR2 YNFKEQ. The CDR3 contains 17 residues. V was pared by 2 bases and J by 7 bases, with 10 bases of the junction left unmatched. The CDR3 sequence is CASSQLGQGEGNGELFF. The CDR3 DNA is TGTGCCAGCAGCCAACTTGGACAGGGGGAGGGTAACGGGGAGCTGTTTTTT.

The V gene is TRBV27, the J gene TRBJ1-3; 8 bases fit TRBD1. Germline V gives CDR1 MNHEY, CDR2 SMNVEV (reference sequence). Trimming at V came to 7 bases and at J to 0 bases, leaving 8 bases not matched to a gene. The CDR3 consists of 16 residues. The CDR3 DNA follows: TGTGCCAGCAACCCGGGACAGGTGGTCTCTGGAAACACCATATATTTT. This translates into CASNPGQVVSGNTIYF.

This clonotype came up many times. The genes are TRBV6-5 and TRBJ1-1; 8 bases align to TRBD1. From germline, CDR1 is MNHEY and CDR2 SVGAGI. J was trimmed by 8 bases and V by 2 bases; bases with no gene match: 4. This CDR3 comprises 13 residues. The DNA for the CDR3 is TGTGCCAGCAGTTACCGCCGGACAGGGGAAGCTTTCTTT. Amino acid sequence: CASSYRRTGEAFF.

This clonotype was found once. J is TRBJ1-5 and V is TRBV4-2; a weak D match, TRBD1 (6 bases). The CDR3 is made up of 16 amino acids. Germline CDR1 is LGHNA and CDR2 is YNFKEQ. The V end lost 4 bases, the J end lost 4 bases, and 17 bases lay between the germline ends. CDR3 in DNA: TGTGCCAGCAGCCCCTCGACAGGCTCTAGGAATCAGCCCCAGCATTTT. This codes for CASSPSTGSRNQPQHF.

The chain is built from TRBV7-9 and TRBJ2-1, with TRBD2 as a possible D gene (6 bases). Per the germline V gene, CDR1 is SEHNR and CDR2 is FQNEAQ (reference sequence). Between the trimmed V and J ends, which lost 8 bases and 6 bases, there was a span of 14 bases. This CDR3 comprises 13 residues. This CDR3 reads CASGPGLLNEQFF. As DNA, the CDR3 is TGTGCCAGCGGACCGGGACTCCTCAATGAGCAGTTCTTC.

This clonotype was seen at least ten times. The chain uses TRBV12-3 or TRBV12-4 and TRBJ2-1, with D perhaps matching TRBD1 or TRBD2 (5 bases each). The CDR3 has 15 residues. The V and J ends lost 3 bases and 8 bases respectively, with 17 bases between them. DNA of the CDR3: TGTGCCAGCAGTTTGAAAGCGACAGCGGACTATGAGCAGTTCTTC. Translated, it gives CASSLKATADYEQFF.

This clonotype was seen a few times. The V and J genes are TRBV12-3 or TRBV12-4 and TRBJ2-7; D is unclear. The CDR3 covers 14 residues. Trimming shortened V by 3 bases and J by 3 bases, and 12 bases separated the two germline ends. In nucleotides, the CDR3 is TGTGCCAGCAGTTTTTGGGGTAAGGGCTACGAGCAGTACTTC. Its protein product is CASSFWGKGYEQYF.

The genes are TRBV30 and TRBJ2-2, with D perhaps matching TRBD1 (6 bases). The V gene lost 1 base and the J gene lost 11 bases, with 11 bases spanning the gap. The CDR3 length is 12 residues. CDR1 is GTSNPN and CDR2 is SVGIG in the germline V gene (reference sequence). The CDR3 DNA sequence: TGTGCCTGGAGTGACTTTGGGACAGAGCTGTTTTTT. This gives the protein CAWSDFGTELFF.

This clonotype was seen repeatedly, ten times or more. V is TRBV6-1 and J is TRBJ2-7; weak D call: TRBD2 (7 bases). CDR3 length equals 13 residues. Germline values: CDR1 MNHNS, CDR2 SASEGT. Trimming took 5 bases from V and 5 from J, leaving 13 bases between them. The CDR3 sequence is CASSYRGADEQYF. CDR3 DNA: TGTGCCAGCAGTTACCGGGGGGCGGACGAGCAGTACTTC.

The J gene is TRBJ1-2, the V gene TRBV28; 10 nucleotides line up with TRBD1. From germline, CDR1 is MDHEN and CDR2 SYDVKM. V gave up 6 bases and J gave up 2 bases; unmatched junction bases: 9. This CDR3 spans 16 amino acids. The CDR3 nucleotides are TGTGCCAGCAGCCGTCCGGACAGGGGGAGGAACTATGGCTACACCTTC. Residues: CASSRPDRGRNYGYTF.

The chain carries TRBV20-1 and TRBJ1-1, with D perhaps TRBD1 (5 bases). This CDR3 region has 14 residues. Deletions cut 3 bases from V and 1 base from J, with 12 bases between. CDR1 is DFQATT and CDR2 is SNEGSKA in the germline V gene (reference sequence). DNA of the CDR3: TGCAGTGCTAGGTTAGGGGCCCCGAACACTGAAGCTTTCTTT. Its translation is CSARLGAPNTEAFF.